This entry is about one TCR beta chain. What it binds is not known. This sample is part of a study of graft-versus-host responses after intestinal transplantation. Study at large: Recipients had transplants, and these were multivisceral, liver-intestinal, or isolated intestinal. All recipients were given anti-thymocyte globulin induction, and tacrolimus and steroids were then administered for around three years.

Generated by immunoSEQ multiplex PCR, the TCRdb table keeps only in-frame clones and is missing some. The table shows 90,000 to 95,000 clones, with around 93% occurring only once. Germline CDR1 SEHNR, CDR2 FQNEAQ (reference sequence). Trimming left V 1 base short and J 5 bases short, with 24 bases between. The length of the CDR3 is 19 residues. Whole-study results and caveats: There was an association between peak levels of circulating GvH clones and early post-transplant HvG declines. Individuals carrying graft-donor T cell macrochimerism showed high graft-versus-host to host-versus-graft clonal ratios in allografts.

The chain is built from TRBV7-9 and TRBJ2-1, with D possibly being TRBD2 (7 bases). The sequencing here drew on unstimulated CD8+ T cells sorted from spleen or lymph node cells, taken before intestinal transplant. The receptor was isolated from a human donor who received an intestinal transplant. CDR3 bases: TGTGCCAGCAGCTTAGACGGGGGAGGGTGGGCGGACAGCGACAATGAGCAGTTCTTC. Translated, it gives CASSLDGGGWADSDNEQFF. Full variable domain (remainder filled in from reference TRBV7-9 and TRBJ2-1): DTGVSQNPRHKITKRGQNVTFRCDPISEHNRLYWYRQTLGQGPEFLTYFQNEAQLEKSRLLSDRFSAERPKGSFSTLEIQRTEQGDSAMYLCASSLDGGGWADSDNEQFFGPGTRLTVL.